This TCR beta chain was sequenced during a study of cytomegalovirus exposure and HLA in healthy donors. Study observations and caveats: Analyses of presence/absence relied on an assumption of roughly uniform sequencing depth across donors.

The PCR used 60 Vbeta and 13 Jbeta primers. Data came from immunoSEQ multiplex PCR; TCRdb stores just in-frame clones and leaves some out. The repertoire has over 150,000 clones, around 77% of them found once; the top ten carry just under 3%. Germline assignment: CDR1 LNHDA and CDR2 SQIVND (reference sequence). With 3 bases removed from V and 4 bases from J, the gap between germline ends came to 13 bases. The CDR3 is made up of 15 amino acids. With respect to this clone: Its target is unknown.

The gene calls are TRBV19 and TRBJ1-5; TRBD1 might be the D (6 bases). The clonotype originates from a woman aged 25 to 39 in good health and CMV-seronegative. Specimen: PBMCs. The CDR3 reads CASSIRRGPNQPQHF. In DNA form, the CDR3 reads TGTGCCAGTAGTATTCGCAGGGGCCCGAATCAGCCCCAGCATTTT.